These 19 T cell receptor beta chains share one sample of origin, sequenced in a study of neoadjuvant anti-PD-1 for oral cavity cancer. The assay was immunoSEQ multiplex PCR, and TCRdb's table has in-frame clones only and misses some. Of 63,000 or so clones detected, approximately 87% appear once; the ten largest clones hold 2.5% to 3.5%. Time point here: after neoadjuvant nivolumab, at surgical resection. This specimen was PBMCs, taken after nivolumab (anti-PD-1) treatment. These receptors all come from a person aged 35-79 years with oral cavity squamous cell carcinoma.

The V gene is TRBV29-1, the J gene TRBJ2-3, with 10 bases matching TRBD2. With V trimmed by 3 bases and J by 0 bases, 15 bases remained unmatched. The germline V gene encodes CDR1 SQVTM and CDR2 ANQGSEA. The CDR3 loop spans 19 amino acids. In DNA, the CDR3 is TGCAGCGTTGATGGCCTAGCGGGAGTTTACCATACTAGCACAGATACGCAGTATTTT. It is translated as CSVDGLAGVYHTSTDTQYF.

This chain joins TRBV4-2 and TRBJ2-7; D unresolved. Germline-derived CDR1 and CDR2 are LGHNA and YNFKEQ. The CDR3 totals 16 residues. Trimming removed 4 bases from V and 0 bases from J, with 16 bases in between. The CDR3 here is CASSPQGGPGSYEQYF. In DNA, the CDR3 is TGTGCCAGCAGCCCCCAAGGTGGACCCGGCTCCTACGAGCAGTACTTC.

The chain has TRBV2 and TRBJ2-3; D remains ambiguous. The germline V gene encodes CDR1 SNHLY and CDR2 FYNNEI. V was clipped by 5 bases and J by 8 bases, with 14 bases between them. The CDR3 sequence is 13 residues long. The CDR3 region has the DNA TGTGCCAGCAGTAGCACTCCCTCAGGTACGCAGTATTTT. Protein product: CASSSTPSGTQYF.

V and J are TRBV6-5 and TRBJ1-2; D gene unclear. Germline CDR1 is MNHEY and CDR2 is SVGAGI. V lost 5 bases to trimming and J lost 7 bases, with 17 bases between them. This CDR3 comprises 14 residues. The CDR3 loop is CASSAAGKTLGYTF. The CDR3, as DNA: TGTGCCAGCAGTGCCGCGGGAAAGACTCTTGGCTACACCTTC.

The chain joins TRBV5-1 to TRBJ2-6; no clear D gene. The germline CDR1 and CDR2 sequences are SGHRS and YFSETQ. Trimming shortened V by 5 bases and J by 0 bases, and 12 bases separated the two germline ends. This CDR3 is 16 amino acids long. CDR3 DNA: TGCGCCAGCAGATCGGGCCTTTACTCTGGGGCCAACGTCCTGACTTTC. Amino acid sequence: CASRSGLYSGANVLTF.

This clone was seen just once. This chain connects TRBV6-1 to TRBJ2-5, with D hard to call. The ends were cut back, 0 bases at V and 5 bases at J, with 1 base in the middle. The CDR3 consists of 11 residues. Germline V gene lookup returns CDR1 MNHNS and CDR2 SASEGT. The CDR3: CASSEAETQYF. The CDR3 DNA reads TGTGCCAGCAGTGAAGCGGAGACCCAGTACTTC.

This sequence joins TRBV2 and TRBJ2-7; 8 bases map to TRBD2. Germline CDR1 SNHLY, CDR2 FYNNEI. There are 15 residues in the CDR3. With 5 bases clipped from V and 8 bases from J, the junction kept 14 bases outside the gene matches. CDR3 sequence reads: CASSLGLAGSFKQYF. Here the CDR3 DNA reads TGTGCCAGCAGTCTCGGACTAGCCGGCTCTTTCAAGCAGTACTTC.

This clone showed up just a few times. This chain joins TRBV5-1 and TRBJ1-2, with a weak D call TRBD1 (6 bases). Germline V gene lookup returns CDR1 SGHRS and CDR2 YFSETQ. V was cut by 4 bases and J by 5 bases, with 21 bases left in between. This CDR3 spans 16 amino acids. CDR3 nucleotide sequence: TGCGCCAGCAGCCCACTCGGTGGACAGAGAAGTTATGGCTACACCTTC. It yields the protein CASSPLGGQRSYGYTF.

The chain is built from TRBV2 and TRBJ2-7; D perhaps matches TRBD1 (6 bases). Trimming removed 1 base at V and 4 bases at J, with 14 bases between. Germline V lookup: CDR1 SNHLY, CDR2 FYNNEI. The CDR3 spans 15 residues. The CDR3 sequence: CASSEEQGLAYEQYF. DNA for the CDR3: TGTGCCAGCAGTGAAGAGCAGGGGCTAGCTTACGAGCAGTACTTC. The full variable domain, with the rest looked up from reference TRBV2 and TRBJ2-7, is EPEVTQTPSHQVTQMGQEVILRCVPISNHLYFYWYRQILGQKVEFLVSFYNNEISEKSEIFDDQFSVERPDGSNFTLKIRSTKLEDSAMYFCASSEEQGLAYEQYFGPGTRLTVT.

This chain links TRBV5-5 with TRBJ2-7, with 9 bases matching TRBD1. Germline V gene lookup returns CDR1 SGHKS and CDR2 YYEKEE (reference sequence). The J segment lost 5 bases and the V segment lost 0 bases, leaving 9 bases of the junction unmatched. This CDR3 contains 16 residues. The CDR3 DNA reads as TGTGCCAGCAGCTTGGACGTTGGGACAGGGCCCAACGAGCAGTACTTC. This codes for CASSLDVGTGPNEQYF.

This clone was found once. CDR3 amino acids: CASSPLPPHTEAFF. The CDR3 nucleotides are TGTGCCAGCAGCCCTCTTCCACCCCACACTGAAGCTTTCTTT. The V call is TRBV7-8, the J call TRBJ1-1, with unresolved D. Trimming removed 5 bases from V and 3 bases from J, with 13 bases in between. The germline V gene has CDR1 SGHVS and CDR2 FQNEAQ. The CDR3 runs to 14 residues.

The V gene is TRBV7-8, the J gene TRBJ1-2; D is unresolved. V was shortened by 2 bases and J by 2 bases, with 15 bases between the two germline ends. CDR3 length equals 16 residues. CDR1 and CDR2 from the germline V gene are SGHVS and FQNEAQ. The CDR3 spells CASSLIRVVGNYGYTF. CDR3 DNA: TGTGCCAGCAGCTTAATTCGGGTTGTGGGAAACTATGGCTACACCTTC.

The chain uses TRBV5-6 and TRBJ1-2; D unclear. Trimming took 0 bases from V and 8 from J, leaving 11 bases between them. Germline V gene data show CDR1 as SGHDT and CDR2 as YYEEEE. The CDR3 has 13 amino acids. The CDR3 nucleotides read TGTGCCAGCAGCTTGGATTTTGGAGGGGGCTACACCTTC. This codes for CASSLDFGGGYTF. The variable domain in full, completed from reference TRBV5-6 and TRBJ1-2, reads DAGVTQSPTHLIKTRGQQVTLRCSPKSGHDTVSWYQQALGQGPQFIFQYYEEEERQRGNFPDRFSGHQFPNYSSELNVNALLLGDSALYLCASSLDFGGGYTFGSGTRLTVV.

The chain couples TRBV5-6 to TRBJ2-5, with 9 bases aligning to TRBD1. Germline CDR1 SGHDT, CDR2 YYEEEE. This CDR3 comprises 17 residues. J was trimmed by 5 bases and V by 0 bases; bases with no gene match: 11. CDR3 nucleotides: TGTGCCAGCAGCTTGGCCTCCGGGACAGGGAGGACGGAGACCCAGTACTTC. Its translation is CASSLASGTGRTETQYF.

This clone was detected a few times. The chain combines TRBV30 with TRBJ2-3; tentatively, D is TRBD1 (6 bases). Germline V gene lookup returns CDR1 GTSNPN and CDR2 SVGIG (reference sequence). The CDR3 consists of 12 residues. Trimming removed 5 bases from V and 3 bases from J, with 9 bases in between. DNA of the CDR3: TGTGCCTGGTCAACAGGGACAGATACGCAGTATTTT. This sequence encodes CAWSTGTDTQYF.

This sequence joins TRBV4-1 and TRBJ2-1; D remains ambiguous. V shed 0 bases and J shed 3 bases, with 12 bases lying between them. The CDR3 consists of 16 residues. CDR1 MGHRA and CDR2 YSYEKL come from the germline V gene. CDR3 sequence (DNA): TGCGCCAGCAGCCAAGATCCGGCAGGTCGCTACAATGAGCAGTTCTTC. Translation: CASSQDPAGRYNEQFF.

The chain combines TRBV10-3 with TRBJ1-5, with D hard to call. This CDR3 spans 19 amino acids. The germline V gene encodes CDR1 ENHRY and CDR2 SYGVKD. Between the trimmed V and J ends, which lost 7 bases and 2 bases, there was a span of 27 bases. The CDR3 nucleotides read TGTGCCATCACCCTCCGCGCTGCCTCTGCCCCGGTAGGCAATCAGCCCCAGCATTTT. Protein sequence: CAITLRAASAPVGNQPQHF.

The CDR3 region has the DNA TGCGCCAGCAGGGTATTAGACCCGAACACCGGGGAGCTGTTTTTT. It yields the protein CASRVLDPNTGELFF. V usage is TRBV5-1 and J usage is TRBJ2-2, with D unresolved. This CDR3 has 15 residues. Germline V lookup: CDR1 SGHRS, CDR2 YFSETQ. V was trimmed by 5 bases and J by 0 bases, leaving 11 bases between them.

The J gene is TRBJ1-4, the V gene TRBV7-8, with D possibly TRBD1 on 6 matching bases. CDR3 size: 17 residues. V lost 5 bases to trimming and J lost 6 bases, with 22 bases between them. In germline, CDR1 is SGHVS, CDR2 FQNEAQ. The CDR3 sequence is CASSPLAGQPGHEKLFF. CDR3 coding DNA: TGTGCCAGCAGCCCCCTCGCTGGACAGCCTGGGCATGAAAAACTGTTTTTT. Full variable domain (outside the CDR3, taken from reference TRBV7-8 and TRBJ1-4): GAGVSQSPRYKVAKRGQDVALRCDPISGHVSLFWYQQALGQGPEFLTYFQNEAQLDKSGLPSDRFFAERPEGSVSTLKIQRTQQEDSAVYLCASSPLAGQPGHEKLFFGSGTQLSVL.